One sample yielded the 27 T cell receptor beta chains listed below, sequenced in a study of response to subunit inactivated influenza vaccine. TCRdb passed the RT-PCR reads through MiXCR, listing each CDR3 protein once. Altogether approximately 530,000 distinct CDR3 sequences are present, around 7.9% being singletons, with the ten largest covering around 13%. This sample comprised PBMCs from blood, obtained about 24 months after vaccination. The receptors derive from a man aged 45-69 years who received an inactivated influenza vaccine.

Only a few counts were recorded for this clonotype. This chain links TRBV4-3 with TRBJ2-1; no firm D call. Germline V gene sequence: CDR1 LGHNA, CDR2 YSLEER. V lost 1 base to trimming and J lost 0 bases, with 13 bases between them. The CDR3 runs to 17 residues. The CDR3 is CASSQAIPGSSYNEQFF. The CDR3 DNA follows: TGCGCCAGCAGCCAAGCAATTCCTGGAAGCTCCTACAATGAGCAGTTCTTC.

This chain uses TRBV10-3 with TRBJ1-4; 7 bases line up with TRBD1. This CDR3 has 13 residues. V lost 6 bases, J lost 8 bases, and 6 bases stayed unmatched. The germline CDR1 and CDR2 sequences are ENHRY and SYGVKD. CDR3 DNA sequence: TGTGCCATCAGGACAGGGACGGACGAAAAACTGTTTTTT. Amino acid sequence: CAIRTGTDEKLFF.

This chain uses TRBV6-2 or TRBV6-3 with TRBJ1-2; TRBD1 matches at 7 bases. Germline-derived CDR1 and CDR2 are MNHEY and SVGEGT. Trimming removed 0 bases from V and 3 bases from J; junction bases left unmatched: 1. This CDR3 has 14 amino acids. The CDR3 loop reads CASSYSGGDYGYTF. As DNA, the CDR3 is TGTGCCAGCAGTTACTCAGGGGGCGACTATGGCTACACCTTC.

This clonotype came up a few times. The DNA for the CDR3 is TGTGCCAGCAGGGGACTAGCGGGGAGCTCCTACAATGAGCAGTTCTTC. It yields the protein CASRGLAGSSYNEQFF. V and J are TRBV6-1 and TRBJ2-1, with 13 bases fitting TRBD2. After removal of 6 bases from V and 0 bases from J, the junction contained 2 bases not matched to a gene. In germline, CDR1 is MNHNS, CDR2 SASEGT. This CDR3 has 16 residues.

Many counts were recorded for this clonotype. This rearrangement joins TRBV19 to TRBJ2-6, with D perhaps TRBD1 or TRBD2 (5 bases each). V gave up 3 bases and J gave up 4 bases, with 10 bases separating them. Germline assignment: CDR1 LNHDA and CDR2 SQIVND (reference sequence). This CDR3 contains 15 residues. The CDR3, as DNA: TGTGCCAGTAGTATCGGGACGGGCGGGGCCAACGTCCTGACTTTC. Translation: CASSIGTGGANVLTF. Full variable domain (missing parts from reference TRBV19 and TRBJ2-6): DGGITQSPKYLFRKEGQNVTLSCEQNLNHDAMYWYRQDPGQGLRLIYYSQIVNDFQKGDIAEGYSVSREKKESFPLTVTSAQKNPTAFYLCASSIGTGGANVLTFGAGSRLTVL.

Ten or more counts support this clonotype. The gene calls are TRBV5-1 and TRBJ1-6; tentative D call: TRBD1 (5 bases). The CDR3 is 16 amino acids. V was clipped by 1 base and J by 7 bases, with 15 bases between them. In germline, CDR1 is SGHRS, CDR2 YFSETQ. CDR3 DNA sequence: TGCGCCAGCAGCTTGCACCGGGGCAAGGGGAATTCACCCCTCCACTTT. It translates to CASSLHRGKGNSPLHF.

To note about this clonotype: A much larger clone lies one base from this, so it may be a read error. CDR3 amino acids: CSVEGREFDEQFF. CDR3 DNA sequence: TGCAGCGTTGAGGGCAGGGAGTTCGATGAGCAGTTCTTC. The chain combines TRBV29-1 with TRBJ2-1; D assignment may be TRBD1 or TRBD2 (5 bases each). Trimming stripped 3 bases from V and 8 bases from J, with 14 bases between. Germline values: CDR1 SQVTM, CDR2 ANQGSEA. This CDR3 has 13 residues.

This clonotype has a count of ten or more. The chain combines TRBV20-1 with TRBJ2-7, with D possibly TRBD2 on 6 matching bases. Trimming removed 1 base at V and 0 bases at J, with 7 bases between. The CDR3 has 13 residues. Per the germline V gene, CDR1 is DFQATT and CDR2 is SNEGSKA (reference sequence). The CDR3 DNA sequence: TGCAGTGCTAGAGCGGGAGCCTCCTACGAGCAGTACTTC. Translated, it gives CSARAGASYEQYF.

This clonotype was detected many times. This chain uses TRBV3-1 with TRBJ2-7, with 12 bases lining up with TRBD1. The CDR3 has 16 amino acids. CDR1 and CDR2 (germline): LGHDT, YNNKEL (reference sequence). Trimming took 4 bases from V and 5 from J; bases not matched to a gene: 9. The CDR3 DNA reads as TGTGCCAGCAGCCGGGAACCGGGACAGGGGGCCCACGAGCAGTACTTC. The encoded protein is CASSREPGQGAHEQYF.

This clonotype was seen at least ten times. This rearrangement joins TRBV9 to TRBJ2-1; D might be TRBD1 or TRBD2, each matching 5 bases. The germline gives CDR1 SGDLS, CDR2 YYNGEE. The ends were cut back, 0 bases at V and 5 bases at J, with 9 bases in the middle. The CDR3 is 14 amino acids. CDR3 sequence (DNA): TGTGCCAGCAGCGTAGGGGGGACGGACAATGAGCAGTTCTTC. Residues: CASSVGGTDNEQFF.

This chain uses TRBV30 with TRBJ2-1, with D perhaps matching TRBD1 (6 bases). The CDR3 loop spans 14 amino acids. Trimming cost V 3 bases and J 1 base, with 10 bases left between them. Germline V gives CDR1 GTSNPN, CDR2 SVGIG (reference sequence). For the CDR3, the DNA is TGTGCCTGGAGGTGGGGACAATCCTACAATGAGCAGTTCTTC. It encodes CAWRWGQSYNEQFF. Full variable domain (remainder filled in from reference TRBV30 and TRBJ2-1): SQTIHQWPATLVQPVGSPLSLECTVEGTSNPNLYWYRQAAGRGLQLLFYSVGIGQISSEVPQNLSASRPQDRQFILSSKKLLLSDSGFYLCAWRWGQSYNEQFFGPGTRLTVL.

In its sample, this clonotype was seen many times. The DNA of the CDR3 is TGTGCCATCAGTGGCCCGACTAGCGGGCTTGACAATGAGCAGTTCTTC. It is translated as CAISGPTSGLDNEQFF. The V and J genes are TRBV10-3 and TRBJ2-1; 10 nucleotides line up with TRBD2. There are 16 residues in the CDR3. The germline CDR1 and CDR2 sequences are ENHRY and SYGVKD. Germline trimming cut 4 bases from V and 5 bases from J; bases unmatched to any gene: 8.

This clonotype was detected ten times or more. The genes are TRBV20-1 and TRBJ2-1, with 7 bases aligning to TRBD1. The germline V gene encodes CDR1 DFQATT and CDR2 SNEGSKA (reference sequence). V lost 6 bases, J lost 10 bases, and 12 bases stayed unmatched. CDR3 size: 13 residues. As DNA, the CDR3 is TGCAGTGCACGAACAGGGGCTACAATCGAGCAGTTCTTC. Encoded protein: CSARTGATIEQFF.

V and J are TRBV7-2 and TRBJ2-7; possibly TRBD1 for D (5 bases). Germline V lookup: CDR1 SGHTA, CDR2 FQGNSA. V lost 4 bases, J lost 3 bases, and 16 bases lay in between. This CDR3 region has 15 residues. The CDR3 here is CASSSRRGRIYEQYF. DNA for the CDR3: TGTGCCAGCAGCTCGAGAAGGGGTAGGATCTACGAGCAGTACTTC.

This clonotype was seen many times. The V and J genes are TRBV7-2 and TRBJ1-5, with TRBD1 as a possible D gene (6 bases). The germline V and J ends were trimmed by 5 bases and 8 bases, with 19 bases remaining between them. Germline CDR1 is SGHTA and CDR2 is FQGNSA. The CDR3 runs to 15 residues. The CDR3 region is CASSQSPGAGKPQHF. The CDR3 DNA follows: TGTGCCAGCAGCCAGAGCCCAGGGGCGGGGAAGCCCCAGCATTTT. Full variable domain (remainder filled in from reference TRBV7-2 and TRBJ1-5): GAGVSQSPSNKVTEKGKDVELRCDPISGHTALYWYRQSLGQGLEFLIYFQGNSAPDKSGLPSDRFSAERTGGSVSTLTIQRTQQEDSAVYLCASSQSPGAGKPQHFGDGTRLSIL.

CDR3 region: CSARPGQLLNTEAFF. The CDR3 bases are TGCAGTGCTAGGCCCGGACAGCTATTAAACACTGAAGCTTTCTTT. The chain joins TRBV20-1 to TRBJ1-1, with a possible D match to TRBD1 (6 bases). Trimming stripped 3 bases from V and 2 bases from J, with 16 bases between. The CDR3 is 15 amino acids. Germline values: CDR1 DFQATT, CDR2 SNEGSKA (reference sequence).

J is TRBJ1-4 and V is TRBV20-1; possible D gene TRBD1, 5 bases. Germline loops: CDR1 DFQATT, CDR2 SNEGSKA (reference sequence). This CDR3 has 14 residues. Trimming took 3 bases from V and 3 from J, leaving 11 bases between them. The CDR3 sequence: CSASPAGSNEKLFF. CDR3 in DNA: TGCAGTGCTAGCCCGGCAGGGTCTAATGAAAAACTGTTTTTT.

This clonotype came up a few times. The chain couples TRBV7-6 to TRBJ1-3, with D perhaps TRBD1 (5 bases). V was pared by 0 bases and J by 1 base, with 10 bases between. This CDR3 is 16 amino acids long. Germline values: CDR1 SGHVS, CDR2 FNYEAQ. Here the CDR3 reads CASSLARAGSGNTIYF. Here the CDR3 DNA reads TGTGCCAGCAGCTTAGCCCGGGCAGGGTCTGGAAACACCATATATTTT.

This clonotype has a count of ten or more. The rearrangement links TRBV3-1 to TRBJ2-1, with D unclear. V gave up 2 bases and J gave up 7 bases, with 6 bases separating them. Germline V lookup: CDR1 LGHDT, CDR2 YNNKEL (reference sequence). This CDR3 region has 12 residues. In DNA form, the CDR3 reads TGTGCCAGCAGCCAAATAGTGAATGAGCAGTTCTTC. Protein sequence: CASSQIVNEQFF.

This clonotype was counted ten times or more. The chain employs TRBV3-1 and TRBJ1-5; D not certain. CDR3 length equals 13 residues. Trimming left V 3 bases short and J 6 bases short, with 9 bases between. Germline CDR1 and CDR2: LGHDT and YNNKEL (reference sequence). CDR3 bases: TGTGCCAGCAGCCACTCCGAAGGTCAGCCCCAGCATTTT. Its translation: CASSHSEGQPQHF.

This clonotype was picked up a small number of times. The chain recombines TRBV7-9 with TRBJ2-7, with D possibly called TRBD1 or TRBD2 (5 bases each). Between the trimmed V and J ends, which lost 7 bases and 2 bases, there was a span of 12 bases. CDR1 SEHNR and CDR2 FQNEAQ come from the germline V gene (reference sequence). The CDR3 spans 13 residues. Here the CDR3 DNA reads TGTGCCAGCACCCCATTGGGACCCTACGAGCAGTACTTC. Its protein is CASTPLGPYEQYF.

This clonotype occurred a few times. The chain recombines TRBV10-3 with TRBJ2-1; D uncertain. Germline V lookup: CDR1 ENHRY, CDR2 SYGVKD. CDR3 length equals 13 residues. Trimming took 5 bases from V and 10 from J, leaving 15 bases between them. CDR3 DNA: TGTGCCATCAGTCTGAGTACGGGTGCCGAGCAGTTCTTC. Amino acids: CAISLSTGAEQFF.

This clonotype was seen more than once but under ten times. This rearrangement joins TRBV9 to TRBJ2-3; 7 bases align to TRBD1. The CDR3 has 16 amino acids. J lost 4 bases, V lost 4 bases, and 12 bases had no gene match. Germline V gene data show CDR1 as SGDLS and CDR2 as YYNGEE. The CDR3 loop reads CASSILAGQASDTQYF. The CDR3 DNA follows: TGTGCCAGCAGCATCCTAGCCGGACAGGCATCAGATACGCAGTATTTT.

This clonotype turned up a few times. The gene calls are TRBV19 and TRBJ2-3; the D is unclear. The V end lost 5 bases, the J end lost 8 bases, and 14 bases lay between the germline ends. The V gene's germline CDR1 is LNHDA and CDR2 SQIVND (reference sequence). The CDR3 loop spans 13 amino acids. The CDR3 bases are TGTGCCAGTAGTGCAGAAGGCCTGGGTACGCAGTATTTT. Protein product: CASSAEGLGTQYF.

The J gene is TRBJ2-5, the V gene TRBV25-1; D gene ambiguous. Trimming removed 4 bases from V and 5 bases from J, with 14 bases in between. Germline CDR1 is MGHDK and CDR2 is SYGVNS. This CDR3 is 14 amino acids long. The CDR3 protein is CASSGIRLEETQYF. CDR3 DNA: TGTGCCAGCAGTGGTATACGACTGGAGGAGACCCAGTACTTC.

This clonotype was found a few times. This chain connects TRBV6-1 to TRBJ2-7; the D gene is possibly TRBD1 (7 bases). The CDR3 is made up of 14 amino acids. The germline V gene has CDR1 MNHNS and CDR2 SASEGT. V lost 7 bases and J lost 0, with 13 bases in between. The CDR3: CASKRGTVSYEQYF. The CDR3 coding sequence is TGTGCCAGCAAACGGGGGACAGTCTCCTACGAGCAGTACTTC.

This sequence joins TRBV20-1 and TRBJ1-1, with 10 bases identical to TRBD1. J was trimmed by 11 bases and V by 5 bases; bases with no gene match: 17. The CDR3 has 15 amino acids. CDR1 and CDR2 from the germline V gene are DFQATT and SNEGSKA (reference sequence). The CDR3 sequence: CSALPGGTGDSAAFF. CDR3 sequence (DNA): TGCAGTGCTCTCCCTGGGGGGACAGGGGACTCTGCGGCTTTCTTT.